The clone carrying this T cell receptor (beta chain) was observed at least ten times. The antigen is unknown. The data belong to a study of T cells in Graves' hyperthyroidism and ophthalmopathy. Germline lookup yields CDR1 KGHDR and CDR2 SFDVKD. The CDR3 contains 14 residues. Deletions cut 10 bases from V and 1 base from J, with 12 bases between. Amplification yielded TCR beta CDR3 regions, with RNA transcripts as the source. A first-round RT-PCR of the TCR CDR3 used the HTBI primer set. TCRdb redid the calling of the multiplex PCR reads with MiXCR, one entry per CDR3 protein. The sample includes roughly 110,000 distinct CDR3 sequences, 16% of them seen just once. In patients aged 18 to 65, hyperthyroidism was newly diagnosed, with duration under 2 months. Lactation, pregnancy, other autoimmune disease or uncontrolled infection excluded patients. Findings and limits, study-wide: Blood held most thyroid clonotypes expanded above 0.001 frequency. Before onset, by a median of 6.5 months, the model predicted ophthalmopathy.

The specimen was blood. The TCR sequence derives from a woman between 45 and 60 years old with Graves' hyperthyroidism. The J gene is TRBJ2-2, the V gene TRBV24-1; D is possibly TRBD1 (6 bases). CDR3 coding DNA: TGTGCCACGGGGGCAGTCCGGAACACCGGGGAGCTGTTTTTT. Protein sequence: CATGAVRNTGELFF.